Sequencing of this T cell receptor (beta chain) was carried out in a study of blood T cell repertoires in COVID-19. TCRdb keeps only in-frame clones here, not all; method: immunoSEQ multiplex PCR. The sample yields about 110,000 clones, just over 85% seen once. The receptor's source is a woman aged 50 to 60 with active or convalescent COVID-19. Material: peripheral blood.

The chain's CDR3 is CASSASGRDTQYF. In DNA form, the CDR3 reads TGTGCCAGCAGTGCCAGCGGGAGGGATACGCAGTATTTT. The J gene is TRBJ2-3, the V gene TRBV7-2; TRBD2 matches 9 bases. J was trimmed by 6 bases and V by 6 bases; bases with no gene match: 4. The germline gives CDR1 SGHTA, CDR2 FQGNSA. The CDR3 contains 13 residues.